Below, 21 T cell receptor beta chains from the same sample are listed, as sequenced in a study of early T cells in non-severe SARS-CoV-2 infection. MiXCR, applied by TCRdb to the 5' RACE reads, yields one record per CDR3 protein. The sample has roughly 30,000 distinct CDR3 sequences, approximately 5.3% seen once. Sequencing was done on a sample of whole blood. The receptors were gathered from an adult who was a healthcare worker with PCR-confirmed SARS-CoV-2 infection or an uninfected control (not recorded which).

This clonotype was found a few times. This rearrangement joins TRBV20-1 to TRBJ1-5; D is possibly TRBD1 (6 bases). Between the trimmed V and J ends, which lost 6 bases and 1 base, there was a span of 19 bases. The CDR3 has 16 residues. CDR1 is DFQATT and CDR2 is SNEGSKA in the germline V gene (reference sequence). The DNA of the CDR3 is TGCAGTGCGCCGGACAGTTCTCCAGGCAGCAATCAGCCCCAGCATTTT. Protein sequence: CSAPDSSPGSNQPQHF.

At least ten counts were recorded for this clonotype. Mismatch with germline at one junction end may stem from a read error. The chain joins TRBV6-6 to TRBJ2-1; tentatively, D is TRBD2 (6 bases). The CDR3 runs 14 residues. Germline V gene data show CDR1 as MNHNY and CDR2 as SVGAGI (reference sequence). CDR3 sequence: CASTYELAGNEQFF. The CDR3 DNA reads as TGTGCCAGCACTTACGAACTAGCCGGCAATGAGCAGTTCTTC.

V usage is TRBV28 and J usage is TRBJ2-3; D may be TRBD1 (6 bases). Trimming removed 8 bases at V and 2 bases at J, with 17 bases between. CDR3 size: 15 residues. CDR1 MDHEN and CDR2 SYDVKM come from the germline V gene. The CDR3, as DNA: TGTGCCAGCCAATTCCGGACAGATACCACAGATACGCAGTATTTT. Amino acid sequence: CASQFRTDTTDTQYF.

This clonotype was found many times. This rearrangement joins TRBV4-2 to TRBJ2-7, with no clear D. CDR3 length: 14 amino acids. Germline values: CDR1 LGHNA, CDR2 YNFKEQ. V dropped 1 base and J dropped 1 base, with 8 bases sitting between them. CDR3 DNA: TGTGCCAGCAGCCAAGTGGAAGAGTCCTACGAGCAGTACTTC. Translating it yields CASSQVEESYEQYF.

This clonotype showed up many times. DNA of the CDR3: TGCAGTGCTACTCAGCTCGATGAGCAGTTCTTC. Translating it yields CSATQLDEQFF. V and J are TRBV20-1 and TRBJ2-1; D remains unclear. Looked up from germline, CDR1 is DFQATT and CDR2 is SNEGSKA (reference sequence). This CDR3 region has 11 residues. The V and J ends lost 4 bases and 8 bases respectively, with 9 bases between them.

This clonotype appeared a few times. The chain joins TRBV2 to TRBJ2-7, with TRBD2 matching over 7 bases. The V gene's germline CDR1 is SNHLY and CDR2 FYNNEI. The CDR3 covers 15 residues. V lost 7 bases to trimming and J lost 2 bases; unmatched junction nucleotides: 11. The CDR3 here is CASTQLPSGPYEQYF. The CDR3 DNA is TGTGCCAGCACCCAGCTCCCTAGCGGACCCTACGAGCAGTACTTC.

In its sample, this clonotype was seen many times. The chain couples TRBV20-1 to TRBJ1-2, with a weak D call TRBD1 (5 bases). V lost 4 bases, J lost 5 bases, and 17 bases lay in between. The germline gives CDR1 DFQATT, CDR2 SNEGSKA (reference sequence). The length of the CDR3 is 14 residues. Written as DNA, the CDR3 is TGCAGTGCTACGCTGACCAAGCGGACATATGGCTACACCTTC. Its translation is CSATLTKRTYGYTF.

This clonotype was detected only a few times. V and J are TRBV2 and TRBJ2-7; D uncertain. This CDR3 is 12 amino acids long. Germline V CDR1 and CDR2: SNHLY, FYNNEI. V dropped 7 bases and J dropped 2 bases, with 9 bases sitting between them. The CDR3 DNA sequence: TGTGCCAGCAACAGAATTACCTACGAGCAGTACTTC. Translated: CASNRITYEQYF. The full variable domain, completed using reference TRBV2 and TRBJ2-7, is EPEVTQTPSHQVTQMGQEVILRCVPISNHLYFYWYRQILGQKVEFLVSFYNNEISEKSEIFDDQFSVERPDGSNFTLKIRSTKLEDSAMYFCASNRITYEQYFGPGTRLTVT.

This clonotype was counted ten times or more. The chain links TRBV6-1 to TRBJ1-5; TRBD1 matches at 9 bases. The CDR3 loop spans 13 amino acids. Germline V gene data show CDR1 as MNHNS and CDR2 as SASEGT. V was pared by 5 bases and J by 10 bases, with 6 bases of the junction left unmatched. CDR3 sequence: CASSTTGGSPQHF. DNA for the CDR3: TGTGCCAGCAGTACAACAGGGGGCTCTCCCCAGCATTTT.

This clonotype was counted at least ten times. The rearrangement joins TRBV28 to TRBJ1-5, with D uncertain. Germline CDR1 is MDHEN and CDR2 is SYDVKM. This CDR3 comprises 13 residues. The ends were cut back, 3 bases at V and 8 bases at J, with 11 bases in the middle. CDR3: CASSFNSGKPQHF. CDR3 nucleotides: TGTGCCAGCAGTTTCAACAGCGGTAAGCCCCAGCATTTT.

Details on this clonotype: This clone may be a read error of a much larger clone one base away. The chain recombines TRBV27 with TRBJ2-3; tentatively, D is TRBD1 or TRBD2 (5 bases each). CDR3 size: 16 residues. CDR1 and CDR2 from the germline V gene are MNHEY and SMNVEV (reference sequence). The CDR3 coding sequence is TGTGCCGGCAGTTTATTGAGGGGAAATCCGTCAGATACGCAGTATTTT. Protein: CAGSLLRGNPSDTQYF.

This clonotype came up many times. The chain combines TRBV19 with TRBJ2-5; tentatively, D is TRBD1 or TRBD2 (5 bases each). CDR1 is LNHDA and CDR2 is SQIVND in the germline V gene (reference sequence). The CDR3 has 13 residues. V dropped 2 bases and J dropped 5 bases, with 9 bases sitting between them. The CDR3 DNA sequence: TGTGCCAGTAGTATACCCGGGACCGAGACCCAGTACTTC. It yields the protein CASSIPGTETQYF.

This clonotype was seen only a few times. The chain joins TRBV2 to TRBJ2-7; D gene unclear. Germline-derived CDR1 and CDR2 are SNHLY and FYNNEI. The V gene lost 6 bases and the J gene lost 0 bases, with 12 bases spanning the gap. The length of the CDR3 is 14 residues. The CDR3 sequence is CASRRIPSSYEQYF. CDR3 bases: TGTGCCAGCAGGAGGATTCCCAGCTCCTACGAGCAGTACTTC.

The table lists this clonotype with many counts. The CDR3 DNA reads as TGTGCCAGCAGCTTGGCCGGACCGCCGGGCTACACCTTC. Translating gives CASSLAGPPGYTF. This chain links TRBV5-6 with TRBJ1-2; D is ambiguous. The CDR3 loop spans 13 amino acids. Germline assignment: CDR1 SGHDT and CDR2 YYEEEE. V was trimmed by 0 bases and J by 8 bases, leaving 11 bases between them.

In its sample, this clonotype was seen a few times. The chain carries TRBV5-1 and TRBJ1-5, with unresolved D. Germline CDR1 and CDR2: SGHRS and YFSETQ. Trimming pared 0 bases from V and 4 bases from J, leaving 8 bases between. The CDR3 has 14 residues. The CDR3 reads CASSLEGRNQPQHF. CDR3 DNA: TGCGCCAGCAGCTTGGAAGGCAGAAATCAGCCCCAGCATTTT.

At least ten counts were recorded for this clonotype. The rearrangement uses TRBV10-1 and TRBJ2-2, with TRBD1 matching 10 bases. Germline V gene data show CDR1 as WNHNN and CDR2 as SYGVQD (reference sequence). The J segment lost 2 bases and the V segment lost 10 bases, leaving 4 bases of the junction unmatched. The CDR3 spans 14 residues. DNA for the CDR3: TGCGCCACCTCGACAGGGGGCAACACCGGGGAGCTGTTTTTT. It encodes CATSTGGNTGELFF.

There are many counts of this clonotype. The chain employs TRBV3-1 and TRBJ2-2; 7 bases agree with TRBD1. After removal of 6 bases from V and 0 bases from J, the junction contained 4 bases not matched to a gene. CDR3 length: 15 amino acids. Per germline, CDR1 LGHDT and CDR2 YNNKEL (reference sequence). Here the CDR3 DNA reads TGTGCCAGCAGACAGGGGAAGGCGAACACCGGGGAGCTGTTTTTT. Its protein is CASRQGKANTGELFF.

This clonotype has ten or more counts. The chain links TRBV13 to TRBJ2-2; D not certain. The CDR3 is 16 amino acids. The germline gives CDR1 PRHDT, CDR2 FYEKMQ (reference sequence). The V end was cut by 2 bases, the J end by 0 bases, with 10 bases between. CDR3 sequence reads: CASSLRRKTNTGELFF. In DNA form, the CDR3 reads TGTGCCAGCAGCTTAAGACGAAAGACGAACACCGGGGAGCTGTTTTTT.

This clonotype was seen many times. The rearrangement uses TRBV5-1 and TRBJ2-6, with D possibly being TRBD2 (5 bases). Germline V gene sequence: CDR1 SGHRS, CDR2 YFSETQ. V lost 0 bases, J lost 4 bases, and 17 bases lay in between. The CDR3 runs 18 residues. The CDR3 DNA sequence: TGCGCCAGCAGCTTGGAGGGCGGGCATGGCTCCGGGGCCAACGTCCTGACTTTC. The encoded protein is CASSLEGGHGSGANVLTF. The entire variable domain, with the rest obtained from reference TRBV5-1 and TRBJ2-6, is as follows: KAGVTQTPRYLIKTRGQQVTLSCSPISGHRSVSWYQQTPGQGLQFLFEYFSETQRNKGNFPGRFSGRQFSNSRSEMNVSTLELGDSALYLCASSLEGGHGSGANVLTFGAGSRLTVL.

The CDR3 region has the DNA TGTGCCAGCAGCCCCCTGGCAGGGGGCTCCTACAATGAGCAGTTCTTC. It codes for CASSPLAGGSYNEQFF. V gene TRBV3-1 combines with J gene TRBJ2-1, with 7 bases fitting TRBD1. This CDR3 has 16 amino acids. V trimming: 4 bases; J trimming: 0 bases; junction bases outside the gene matches: 6. Germline CDR1 is LGHDT and CDR2 is YNNKEL (reference sequence).

Many counts were recorded for this clonotype. The rearrangement uses TRBV19 and TRBJ2-3; D remains unclear. The CDR3 spans 15 residues. Germline V gene lookup returns CDR1 LNHDA and CDR2 SQIVND (reference sequence). Trimming left V 3 bases short and J 1 base short, with 11 bases between. The chain's CDR3 is CASSMNPRGTDTQYF. DNA for the CDR3: TGTGCCAGTAGTATGAACCCAAGAGGCACAGATACGCAGTATTTT.